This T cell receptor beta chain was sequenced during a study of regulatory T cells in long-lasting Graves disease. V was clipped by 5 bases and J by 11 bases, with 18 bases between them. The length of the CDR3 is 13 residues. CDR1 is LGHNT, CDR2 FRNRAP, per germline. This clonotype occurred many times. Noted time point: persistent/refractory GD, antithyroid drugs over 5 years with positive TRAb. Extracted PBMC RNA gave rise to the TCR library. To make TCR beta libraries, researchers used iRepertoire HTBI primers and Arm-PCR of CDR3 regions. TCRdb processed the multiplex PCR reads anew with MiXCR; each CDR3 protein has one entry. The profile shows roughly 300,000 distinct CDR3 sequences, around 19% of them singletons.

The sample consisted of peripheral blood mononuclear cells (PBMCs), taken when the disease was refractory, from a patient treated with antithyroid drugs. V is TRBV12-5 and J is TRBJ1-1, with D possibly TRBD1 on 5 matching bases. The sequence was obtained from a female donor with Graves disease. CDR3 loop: CASGEGTYWGAFF. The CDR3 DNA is TGTGCTAGTGGTGAGGGGACGTACTGGGGCGCTTTCTTT.